This TCR beta chain is from a study of T cells after yellow fever vaccination. In its sample, this clonotype was seen a few times. TCRdb recomputed calls from the 5' RACE reads with MiXCR, one row per CDR3 protein. Of some 96,000 distinct CDR3 sequences listed, roughly 9% were seen once; the top ten hold 16%. Germline V CDR1 and CDR2: MDHEN, SYDVKM. The V end was cut by 6 bases, the J end by 2 bases, with 13 bases between. The CDR3 runs to 15 residues. This material consisted of CD8+ T cells not binding an NS4B(214-222) dextramer, sorted from PBMCs, taken less than 18 days after the first yellow fever vaccination. The sequence derives from a man in his late teens or twenties who received the YFV17D yellow fever vaccine. This chain uses TRBV28 with TRBJ2-2; possible D gene TRBD1, 6 bases. The CDR3 protein is CASSYDGTNTGELFF. The CDR3 DNA follows: TGTGCCAGCAGCTACGACGGGACAAACACCGGGGAGCTGTTTTTT.